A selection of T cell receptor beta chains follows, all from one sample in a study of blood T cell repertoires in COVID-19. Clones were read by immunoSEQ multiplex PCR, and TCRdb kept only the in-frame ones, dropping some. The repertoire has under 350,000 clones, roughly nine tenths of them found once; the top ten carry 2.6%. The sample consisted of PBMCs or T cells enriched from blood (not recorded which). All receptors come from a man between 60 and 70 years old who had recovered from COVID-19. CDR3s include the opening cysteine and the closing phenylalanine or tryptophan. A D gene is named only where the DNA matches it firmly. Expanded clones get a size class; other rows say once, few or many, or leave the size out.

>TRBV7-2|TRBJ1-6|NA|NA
CASNSGGSYNSPLHF
TGTGCCAGCAACTCCGGGGGCTCCTATAATTCACCCCTCCACTTT
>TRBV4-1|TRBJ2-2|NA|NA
CASSQAGSGELFF
TGCGCCAGCAGCCAAGCAGGGTCCGGGGAGCTGTTTTTT
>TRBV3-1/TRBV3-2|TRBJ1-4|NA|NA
CASSQDGRAGEKLFF
TGTGCCAGCAGCCAAGATGGCAGGGCAGGTGAAAAACTGTTTTTT
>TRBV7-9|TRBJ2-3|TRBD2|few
CASSDIYLAGDSTDTQYF
TGTGCCAGCAGTGATATATATCTAGCGGGAGATAGCACAGATACGCAGTATTTT
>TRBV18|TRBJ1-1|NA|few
CASSPQTPRQNTEAFF
TGTGCCAGCTCACCACAGACACCCCGTCAAAACACTGAAGCTTTCTTT
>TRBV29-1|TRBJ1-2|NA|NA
CSVVDRSRYGYTF
TGCAGCGTCGTGGACAGATCCAGATATGGCTACACCTTC
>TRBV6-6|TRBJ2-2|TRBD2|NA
CASSQLAGSGELFF
TGTGCCAGCAGCCAACTAGCGGGGTCCGGGGAGCTGTTTTTT
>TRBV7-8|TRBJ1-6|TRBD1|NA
CASSRDTGGYNSPLHF
TGTGCCAGCAGCCGAGACACAGGGGGTTATAATTCACCCCTCCACTTT
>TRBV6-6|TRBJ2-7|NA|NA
CASTRGDSTSYEQYF
TGTGCCAGCACCCGAGGTGACAGCACCTCCTACGAGCAGTACTTC
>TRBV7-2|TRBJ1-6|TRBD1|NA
CASSSTGGNSPLHF
TGTGCCAGCAGCTCGACAGGGGGGAATTCACCCCTCCACTTT
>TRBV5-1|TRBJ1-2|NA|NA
CASTREGTTWTF
TGCGCCAGCACCCGGGAGGGGACAACCTGGACCTTC
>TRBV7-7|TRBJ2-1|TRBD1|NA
CASSPDRVNEQFF
TGTGCTAGCAGCCCGGACAGGGTCAATGAGCAGTTCTTC
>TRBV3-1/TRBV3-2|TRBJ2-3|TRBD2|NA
CASSPRGSPSTDTQYF
TGTGCCAGCAGCCCGCGGGGGAGCCCTAGCACAGATACGCAGTATTTT
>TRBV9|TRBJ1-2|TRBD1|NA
CASSMLQGGNYGYTF
TGTGCCAGCAGCATGCTACAGGGGGGAAACTATGGCTACACCTTC
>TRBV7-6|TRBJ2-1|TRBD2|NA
CASSSGLAGSYNEQFF
TGTGCCAGCAGCTCGGGACTAGCGGGCTCCTACAATGAGCAGTTCTTC
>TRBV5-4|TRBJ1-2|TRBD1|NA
CASSRDRGYYGYTF
TGTGCCAGCAGCAGGGACAGGGGGTACTATGGCTACACCTTC
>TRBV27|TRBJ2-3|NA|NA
CASSPEQDSSDTQYF
TGTGCCAGCAGTCCCGAACAGGACAGTTCGGATACGCAGTATTTT
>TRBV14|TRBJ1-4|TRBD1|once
CASSGQVGEKLFF
TGTGCCAGCAGCGGACAGGTGGGAGAAAAACTGTTTTTT
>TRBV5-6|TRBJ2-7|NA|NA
CAIRGETYEQYF
TGTGCCATACGGGGTGAAACCTACGAGCAGTACTTC
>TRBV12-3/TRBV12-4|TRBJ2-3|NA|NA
CARRSRDTQYF
TGTGCTCGACGGAGTAGAGATACGCAGTATTTT
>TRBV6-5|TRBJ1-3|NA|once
CASSPDSYSGNTIYF
TGTGCCAGCAGCCCGGACTCGTACTCTGGAAACACCATATATTTT
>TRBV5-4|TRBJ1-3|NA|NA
CASSLAGHRGDTIYF
TGTGCCAGCAGCTTGGCTGGACACCGCGGCGACACCATATATTTT